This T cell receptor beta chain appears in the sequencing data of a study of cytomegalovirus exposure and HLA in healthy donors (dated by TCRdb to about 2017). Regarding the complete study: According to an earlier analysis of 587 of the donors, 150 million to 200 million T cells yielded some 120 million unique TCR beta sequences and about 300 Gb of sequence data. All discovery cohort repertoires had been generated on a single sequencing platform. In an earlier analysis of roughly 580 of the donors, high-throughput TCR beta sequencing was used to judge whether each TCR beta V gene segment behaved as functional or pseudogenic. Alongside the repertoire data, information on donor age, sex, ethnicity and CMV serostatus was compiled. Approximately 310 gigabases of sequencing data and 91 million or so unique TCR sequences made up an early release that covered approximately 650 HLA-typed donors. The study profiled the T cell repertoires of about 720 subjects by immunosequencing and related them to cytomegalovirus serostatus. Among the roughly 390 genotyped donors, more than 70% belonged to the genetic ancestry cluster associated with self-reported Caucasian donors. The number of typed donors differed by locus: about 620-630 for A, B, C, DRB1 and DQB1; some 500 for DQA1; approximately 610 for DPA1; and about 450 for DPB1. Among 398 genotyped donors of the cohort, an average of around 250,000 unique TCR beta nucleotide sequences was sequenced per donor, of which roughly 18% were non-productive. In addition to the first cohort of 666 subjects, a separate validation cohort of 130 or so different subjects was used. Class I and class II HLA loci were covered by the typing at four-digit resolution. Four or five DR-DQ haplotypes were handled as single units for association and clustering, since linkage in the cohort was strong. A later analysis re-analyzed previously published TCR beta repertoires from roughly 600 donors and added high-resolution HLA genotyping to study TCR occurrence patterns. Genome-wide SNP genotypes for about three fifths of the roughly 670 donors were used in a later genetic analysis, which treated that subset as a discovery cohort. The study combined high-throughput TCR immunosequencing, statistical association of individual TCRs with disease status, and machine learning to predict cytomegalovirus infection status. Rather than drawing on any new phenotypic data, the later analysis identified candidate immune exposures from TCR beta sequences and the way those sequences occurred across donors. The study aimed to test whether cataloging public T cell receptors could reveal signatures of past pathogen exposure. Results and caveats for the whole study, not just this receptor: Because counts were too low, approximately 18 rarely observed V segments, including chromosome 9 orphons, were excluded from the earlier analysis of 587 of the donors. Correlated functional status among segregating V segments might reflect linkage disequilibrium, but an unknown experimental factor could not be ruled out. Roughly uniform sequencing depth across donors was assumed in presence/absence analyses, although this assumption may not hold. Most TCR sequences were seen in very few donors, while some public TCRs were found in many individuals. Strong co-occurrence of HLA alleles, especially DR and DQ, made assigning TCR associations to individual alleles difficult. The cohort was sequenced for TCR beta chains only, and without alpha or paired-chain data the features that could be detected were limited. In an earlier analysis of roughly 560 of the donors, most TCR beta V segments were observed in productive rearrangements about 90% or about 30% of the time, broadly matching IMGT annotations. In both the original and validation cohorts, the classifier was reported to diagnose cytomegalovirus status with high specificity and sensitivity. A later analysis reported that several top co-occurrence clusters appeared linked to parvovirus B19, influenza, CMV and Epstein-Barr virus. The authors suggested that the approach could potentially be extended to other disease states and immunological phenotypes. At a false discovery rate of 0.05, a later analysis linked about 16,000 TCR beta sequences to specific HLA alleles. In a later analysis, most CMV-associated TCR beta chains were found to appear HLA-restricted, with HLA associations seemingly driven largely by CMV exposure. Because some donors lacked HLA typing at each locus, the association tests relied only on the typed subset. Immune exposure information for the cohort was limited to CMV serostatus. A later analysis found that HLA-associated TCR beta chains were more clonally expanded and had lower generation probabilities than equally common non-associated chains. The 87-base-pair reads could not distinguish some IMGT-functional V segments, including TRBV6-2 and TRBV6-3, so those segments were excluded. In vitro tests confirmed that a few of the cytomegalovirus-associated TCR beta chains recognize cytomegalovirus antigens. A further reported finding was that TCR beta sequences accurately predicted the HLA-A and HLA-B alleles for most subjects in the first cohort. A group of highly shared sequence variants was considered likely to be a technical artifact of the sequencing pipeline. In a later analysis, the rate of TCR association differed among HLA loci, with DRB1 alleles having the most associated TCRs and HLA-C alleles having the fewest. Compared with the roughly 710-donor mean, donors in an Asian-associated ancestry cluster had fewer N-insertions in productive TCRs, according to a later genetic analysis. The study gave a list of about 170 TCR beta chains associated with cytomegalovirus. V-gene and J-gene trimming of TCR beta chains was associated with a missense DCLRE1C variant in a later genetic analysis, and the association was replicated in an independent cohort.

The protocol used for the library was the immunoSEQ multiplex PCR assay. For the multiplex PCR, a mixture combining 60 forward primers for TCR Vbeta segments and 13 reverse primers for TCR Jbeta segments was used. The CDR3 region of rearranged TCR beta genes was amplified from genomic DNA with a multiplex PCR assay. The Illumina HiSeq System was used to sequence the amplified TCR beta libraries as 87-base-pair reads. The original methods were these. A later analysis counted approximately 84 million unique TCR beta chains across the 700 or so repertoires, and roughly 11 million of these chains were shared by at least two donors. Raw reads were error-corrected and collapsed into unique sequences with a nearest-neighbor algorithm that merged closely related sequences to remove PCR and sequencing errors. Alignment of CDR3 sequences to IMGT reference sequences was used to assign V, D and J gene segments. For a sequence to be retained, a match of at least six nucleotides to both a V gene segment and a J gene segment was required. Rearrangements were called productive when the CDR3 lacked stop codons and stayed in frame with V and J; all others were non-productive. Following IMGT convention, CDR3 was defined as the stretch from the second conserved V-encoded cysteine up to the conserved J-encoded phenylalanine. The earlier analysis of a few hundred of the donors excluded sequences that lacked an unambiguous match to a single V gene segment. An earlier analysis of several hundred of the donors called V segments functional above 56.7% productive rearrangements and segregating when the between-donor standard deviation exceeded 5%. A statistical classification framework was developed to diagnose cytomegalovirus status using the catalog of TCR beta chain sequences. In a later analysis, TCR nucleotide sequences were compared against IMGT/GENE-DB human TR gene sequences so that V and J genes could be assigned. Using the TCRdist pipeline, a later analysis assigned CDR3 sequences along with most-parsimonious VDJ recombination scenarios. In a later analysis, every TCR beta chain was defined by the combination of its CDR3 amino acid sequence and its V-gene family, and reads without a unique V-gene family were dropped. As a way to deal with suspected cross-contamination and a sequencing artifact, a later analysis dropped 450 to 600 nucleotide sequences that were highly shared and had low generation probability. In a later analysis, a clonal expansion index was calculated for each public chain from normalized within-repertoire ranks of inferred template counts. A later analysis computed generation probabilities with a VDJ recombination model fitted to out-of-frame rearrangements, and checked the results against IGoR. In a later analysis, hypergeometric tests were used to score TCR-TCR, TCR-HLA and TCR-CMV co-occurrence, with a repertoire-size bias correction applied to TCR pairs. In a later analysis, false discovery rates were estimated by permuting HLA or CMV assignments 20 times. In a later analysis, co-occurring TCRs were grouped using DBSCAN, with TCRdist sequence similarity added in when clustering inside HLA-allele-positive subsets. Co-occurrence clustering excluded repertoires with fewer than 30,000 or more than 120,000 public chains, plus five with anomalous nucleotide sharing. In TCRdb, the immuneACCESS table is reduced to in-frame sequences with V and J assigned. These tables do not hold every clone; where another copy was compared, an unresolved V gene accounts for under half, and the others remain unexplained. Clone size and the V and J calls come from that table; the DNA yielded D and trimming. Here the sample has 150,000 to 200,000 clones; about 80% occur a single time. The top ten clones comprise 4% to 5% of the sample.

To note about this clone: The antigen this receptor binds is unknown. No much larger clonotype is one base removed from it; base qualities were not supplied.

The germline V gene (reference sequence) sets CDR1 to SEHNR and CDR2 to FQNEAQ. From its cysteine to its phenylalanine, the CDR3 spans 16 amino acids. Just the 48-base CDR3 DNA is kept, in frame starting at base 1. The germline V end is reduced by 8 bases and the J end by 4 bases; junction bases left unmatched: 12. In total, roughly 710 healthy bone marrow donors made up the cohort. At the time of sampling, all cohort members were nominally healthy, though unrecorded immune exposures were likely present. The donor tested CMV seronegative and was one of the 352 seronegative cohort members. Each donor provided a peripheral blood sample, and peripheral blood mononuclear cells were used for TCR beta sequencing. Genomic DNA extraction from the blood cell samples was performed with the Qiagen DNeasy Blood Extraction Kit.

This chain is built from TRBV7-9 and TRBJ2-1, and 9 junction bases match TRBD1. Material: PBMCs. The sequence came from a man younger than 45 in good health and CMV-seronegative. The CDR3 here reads CASRRLRDRVYNEQFF. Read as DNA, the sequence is TGTGCCAGCCGACGGTTACGGGACAGGGTATACAATGAGCAGTTCTTC.